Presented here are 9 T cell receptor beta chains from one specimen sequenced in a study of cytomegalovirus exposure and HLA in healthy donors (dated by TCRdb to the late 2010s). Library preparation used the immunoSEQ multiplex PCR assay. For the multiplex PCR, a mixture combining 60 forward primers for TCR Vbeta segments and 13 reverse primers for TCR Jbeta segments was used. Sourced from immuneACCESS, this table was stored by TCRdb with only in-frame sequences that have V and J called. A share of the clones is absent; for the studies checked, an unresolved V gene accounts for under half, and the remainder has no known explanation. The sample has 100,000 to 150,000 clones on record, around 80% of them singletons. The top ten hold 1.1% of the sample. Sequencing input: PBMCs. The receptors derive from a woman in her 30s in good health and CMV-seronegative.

This CDR3 is CASRQEPSTGELFF. CDR3 sequence (DNA): TGTGCCAGCAGACAGGAGCCCAGCACCGGGGAGCTGTTTTTT. The chain recombines TRBV2 with TRBJ2-2, with D possibly matching TRBD1 (5 bases). V lost 6 bases, J lost 4 bases, and 12 bases lay in between. Germline-derived CDR1 and CDR2 are SNHLY and FYNNEI. CDR3 size: 14 residues.

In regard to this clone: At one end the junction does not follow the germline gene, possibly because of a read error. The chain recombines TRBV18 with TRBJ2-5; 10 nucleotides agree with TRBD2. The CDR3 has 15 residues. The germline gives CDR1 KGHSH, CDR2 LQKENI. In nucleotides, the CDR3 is TGTGCCACCTCATTGGGACTAGCGACACAAGAGACCCAGTACTTC. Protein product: CATSLGLATQETQYF.

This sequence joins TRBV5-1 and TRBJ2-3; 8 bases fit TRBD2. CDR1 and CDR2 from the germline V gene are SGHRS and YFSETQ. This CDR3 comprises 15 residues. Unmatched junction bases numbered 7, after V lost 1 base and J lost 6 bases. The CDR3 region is CASSLRLGGGDTQYF. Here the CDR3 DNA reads TGCGCCAGCAGCTTGAGGTTAGGCGGGGGGGATACGCAGTATTTT.

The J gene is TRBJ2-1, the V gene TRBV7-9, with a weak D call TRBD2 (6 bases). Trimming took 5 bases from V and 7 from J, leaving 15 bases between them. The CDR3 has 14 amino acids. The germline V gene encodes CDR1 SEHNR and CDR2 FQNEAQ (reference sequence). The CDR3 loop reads CASSRVEGWNEQFF. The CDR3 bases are TGTGCCAGCAGCCGCGTGGAGGGGTGGAATGAGCAGTTCTTC.

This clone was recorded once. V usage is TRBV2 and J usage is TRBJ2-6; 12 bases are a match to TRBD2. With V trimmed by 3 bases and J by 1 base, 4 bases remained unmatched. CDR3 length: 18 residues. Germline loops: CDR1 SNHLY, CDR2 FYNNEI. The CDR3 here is CASSERLAGESGANVLTF. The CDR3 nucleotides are TGTGCCAGCAGTGAGCGACTAGCGGGGGAATCTGGGGCCAACGTCCTGACTTTC. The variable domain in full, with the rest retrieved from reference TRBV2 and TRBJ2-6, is EPEVTQTPSHQVTQMGQEVILRCVPISNHLYFYWYRQILGQKVEFLVSFYNNEISEKSEIFDDQFSVERPDGSNFTLKIRSTKLEDSAMYFCASSERLAGESGANVLTFGAGSRLTVL.

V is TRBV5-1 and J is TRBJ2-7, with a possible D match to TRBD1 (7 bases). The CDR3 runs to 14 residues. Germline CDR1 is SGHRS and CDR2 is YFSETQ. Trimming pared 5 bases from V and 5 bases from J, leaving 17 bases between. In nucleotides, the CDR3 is TGCGCCAGCAGTCCCGGGCAGGGGGGTCACGAGCAGTACTTC. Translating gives CASSPGQGGHEQYF.

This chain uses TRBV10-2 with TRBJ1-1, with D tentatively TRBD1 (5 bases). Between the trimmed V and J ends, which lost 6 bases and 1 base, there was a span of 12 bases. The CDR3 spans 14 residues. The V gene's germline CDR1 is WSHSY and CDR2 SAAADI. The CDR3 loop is CASRPTGPNTEAFF. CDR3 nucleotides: TGCGCCAGCAGACCAACAGGCCCGAACACTGAAGCTTTCTTT.

CDR3 sequence reads: CASSGRQGARAGNTEAFF. The CDR3 DNA follows: TGTGCCAGCAGTGGGCGACAGGGGGCGCGGGCTGGGAACACTGAAGCTTTCTTT. The chain uses TRBV6-1 and TRBJ1-1; 10 bases match TRBD1. Germline V gene sequence: CDR1 MNHNS, CDR2 SASEGT. V gave up 4 bases and J gave up 1 base; unmatched junction bases: 12. CDR3 length equals 18 residues.

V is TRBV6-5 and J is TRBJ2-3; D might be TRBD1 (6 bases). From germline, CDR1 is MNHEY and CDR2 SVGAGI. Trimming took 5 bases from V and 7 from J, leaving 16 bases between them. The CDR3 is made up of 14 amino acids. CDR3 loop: CASSRILDSYTQYF. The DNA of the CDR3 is TGTGCCAGCAGTAGGATTTTGGACAGCTATACGCAGTATTTT.